These T cell receptor beta chains were read from a single sample in a study of blood T cell repertoires in COVID-19. Profiled with immunoSEQ multiplex PCR; TCRdb holds only in-frame clones, not every one. The repertoire holds 200,000 to 250,000 clones, with about 83% as singletons. The sequenced material came from PBMCs or T cells enriched from blood (not recorded which). All receptors come from a woman aged 45-65 years who had been exposed to COVID-19. Each CDR3 is given with its conserved first and last residue. D genes are given only for firm matches. Clone size appears in some rows only: once, few, many, or a class for an expanded clone.

>TRBJ1-1|TRBV12-3/TRBV12-4|TRBD1|12|NA
TGTGCCAGCAGCTTTGGGACAGGAGGTGGTTTCTTT
CASSFGTGGGFF
>TRBJ1-4|TRBV7-9|TRBD1|15|NA
TGTGCCAGCAGCTTGGACGCCCTCACAGGGGGAAAACTGTTTTTT
CASSLDALTGGKLFF
>TRBJ1-2|TRBV6-5|NA|14|once
TGTGCCAGCAGTTACGCCGGGGTTGAGTATGGCTACACCTTC
CASSYAGVEYGYTF
>TRBJ1-5|TRBV19|NA|13|NA
TGTGCCAGTAGTACAGGGGTCAATCAGCCCCAGCATTTT
CASSTGVNQPQHF
>TRBJ1-5|TRBV3-1/TRBV3-2|TRBD1|15|few
TGTGCCAGCAGCCAAGATCCCGGGACAGCCCTGCCCCAGCATTTT
CASSQDPGTALPQHF
>TRBJ2-3|TRBV19|NA|13|NA
TGTGCCAGTAGTATGGGTAGCCCAGATACGCAGTATTTT
CASSMGSPDTQYF
>TRBJ2-2|TRBV7-2|NA|17|NA
TGTGCCAGCAGCTTAGATAGCTCGAAGCCTAACACCGGGGAGCTGTTTTTT
CASSLDSSKPNTGELFF
>TRBJ2-5|TRBV6-6|NA|14|once
TGTGCCAGCAGTTACTCGGCTCCACCGGAGACCCAGTACTTC
CASSYSAPPETQYF
>TRBJ1-1|TRBV12-3/TRBV12-4|NA|13|few
TGTGCCAGCAGTCTCCCCTCAGGAACTGAAGCTTTCTTT
CASSLPSGTEAFF
>TRBJ1-1|TRBV7-9|NA|16|NA
TGTGCCAGCAGCTGGGGGCGGGTGATGATGAACACTGAAGCTTTCTTT
CASSWGRVMMNTEAFF
>TRBJ2-3|TRBV6-2/TRBV6-3|TRBD2|16|NA
TGTGCCAGCAGCTCCCTAGCGGGGGGGATCACAGATACGCAGTATTTT
CASSSLAGGITDTQYF
>TRBJ1-2|TRBV4-3|NA|14|NA
TGCGCCAGCAGCCCGACGGAGGGAGGCGATGGCTACACCTTC
CASSPTEGGDGYTF